These 28 T cell receptor beta chains were all obtained from the same sample, sequenced in a study of T cell responses to AZD1222 COVID-19 vaccine (dated by TCRdb to the early 2020s). The time point label for this specimen denotes: baseline before first vaccination. The method behind the library was the immunoSEQ multiplex PCR assay. TCRdb limited this immuneACCESS table to in-frame rearrangements with V and J called. A share of clones is missing; checked studies link under half to unresolved V genes, and the rest is unexplained. This sample comprises more than 100,000 clones, roughly 88% of them detected only once. 7.6% of the sample is in the top ten clones. The sample in question was peripheral blood, obtained on day 0 of AZD1222 vaccination. These receptor sequences come from an adult in good health.

V gene TRBV7-7 combines with J gene TRBJ2-3, with TRBD1 matching over 10 bases. CDR3 length equals 15 residues. Germline V gene lookup returns CDR1 SSHAT and CDR2 FNYEAQ (reference sequence). V dropped 5 bases and J dropped 1; count of bases not matched to a gene: 3. The CDR3 sequence is CASSTGTGGTDTQYF. The CDR3 nucleotides are TGTGCCAGCAGCACCGGGACAGGGGGCACAGATACGCAGTATTTT.

The gene calls are TRBV7-2 and TRBJ1-1, with TRBD1 matching 9 bases. Germline V gives CDR1 SGHTA, CDR2 FQGNSA. The CDR3 consists of 16 residues. The V and J ends lost 2 bases and 1 base, in that order; junction bases with no gene match: 5. The CDR3 nucleotides are TGTGCCAGCAGCTTACCGGGACAGGGTCCGAACACTGAAGCTTTCTTT. This sequence encodes CASSLPGQGPNTEAFF.

The chain is built from TRBV24-1 and TRBJ2-5, with D perhaps TRBD2 (5 bases). The CDR3 has 13 amino acids. V was cut by 9 bases and J by 0 bases, with 10 bases left in between. CDR1 KGHDR and CDR2 SFDVKD come from the germline V gene. CDR3 amino acids: CATSSGDQETQYF. For the CDR3, the DNA is TGTGCCACCTCGTCCGGGGACCAAGAGACCCAGTACTTC.

The J gene is TRBJ2-7, the V gene TRBV7-7; D is ambiguous. Between the trimmed V and J ends, which lost 1 base and 0 bases, there was a span of 7 bases. Germline-derived CDR1 and CDR2 are SSHAT and FNYEAQ (reference sequence). This CDR3 has 14 residues. The CDR3 loop is CASSLEVSSYEQYF. CDR3 coding DNA: TGTGCCAGCAGCTTAGAGGTCAGCTCCTACGAGCAGTACTTC. Drawing the rest from reference TRBV7-7 and TRBJ2-7, the complete variable domain is GAGVSQSPRYKVTKRGQDVTLRCDPISSHATLYWYQQALGQGPEFLTYFNYEAQPDKSGLPSDRFSAERPEGSISTLTIQRTEQRDSAMYRCASSLEVSSYEQYFGPGTRLTVT.

The chain joins TRBV3-1 (or the pseudogene TRBV3-2) to TRBJ2-1; 9 bases align to TRBD2. CDR1 is LGHDT and CDR2 is YNNKEL in the germline V gene (reference sequence). V was clipped by 4 bases and J by 10 bases; unmatched bases: 11. This CDR3 contains 15 residues. Here the CDR3 DNA reads TGTGCCAGCAGCCCAAGAAAGCGGGAGGCTGGAGAGCAGTTCTTC. Translation gives CASSPRKREAGEQFF.

The CDR3 region has the DNA TGCGCCAGCAGCCAAGGGACGACAACTAATGAAAAACTGTTTTTT. Translation: CASSQGTTTNEKLFF. This sequence joins TRBV4-1 and TRBJ1-4; D unclear. CDR1 is MGHRA, CDR2 YSYEKL, per germline. The CDR3 loop spans 15 amino acids. V was trimmed by 1 base and J by 0 bases, leaving 6 bases between them.

The CDR3 coding sequence is TGTGCCAGCAGTCGACGACTGGCCAGCGGGGGGGCCCGAAACATTCAGTACTTC. It specifies CASSRRLASGGARNIQYF. The chain has TRBV28 and TRBJ2-4; 10 bases agree with TRBD2. V lost 5 bases, J lost 6 bases, and 16 bases stayed unmatched. The CDR3 consists of 18 residues. Per germline, CDR1 MDHEN and CDR2 SYDVKM.

This sequence joins TRBV5-1 and TRBJ2-5; D not resolved. CDR3 length: 14 amino acids. V lost 3 bases, J lost 1 base, and 10 bases lay in between. Germline values: CDR1 SGHRS, CDR2 YFSETQ. CDR3 coding DNA: TGCGCCAGCAGCTCCCCCCCCGCCCAAGAGACCCAGTACTTC. Protein sequence: CASSSPPAQETQYF.

The rearrangement links TRBV5-1 to TRBJ2-3, with unresolved D. Trimming took 5 bases from V and 0 from J, leaving 4 bases between them. Germline V gives CDR1 SGHRS, CDR2 YFSETQ. The CDR3 extends over 12 amino acids. This chain's CDR3 is CASRVSTDTQYF. The CDR3 DNA reads TGCGCCAGCAGGGTGAGCACAGATACGCAGTATTTT. Variable domain in full (rest from reference TRBV5-1 and TRBJ2-3): KAGVTQTPRYLIKTRGQQVTLSCSPISGHRSVSWYQQTPGQGLQFLFEYFSETQRNKGNFPGRFSGRQFSNSRSEMNVSTLELGDSALYLCASRVSTDTQYFGPGTRLTVL.

The V call is TRBV5-1, the J call TRBJ2-3, with 8 bases matching TRBD2. Germline CDR1 SGHRS, CDR2 YFSETQ. Trimming at V came to 7 bases and at J to 2 bases, leaving 6 bases not matched to a gene. This CDR3 region has 14 residues. The CDR3 region has the DNA TGCGCCAGCCGCGCGGGGGGCATCACAGATACGCAGTATTTT. Protein product: CASRAGGITDTQYF.

The chain recombines TRBV28 with TRBJ1-6; 9 bases are a match to TRBD1. CDR3 length: 16 residues. V shed 7 bases, J shed 7 bases, and the junction held 11 bases outside the gene matches. CDR1 MDHEN and CDR2 SYDVKM come from the germline V gene. The CDR3 reads CASTSWAGQGNSPLHF. The DNA of the CDR3 is TGTGCCAGCACCTCATGGGCGGGACAGGGAAATTCACCCCTCCACTTT. The entire variable domain, with the rest obtained from reference TRBV28 and TRBJ1-6, is as follows: DVKVTQSSRYLVKRTGEKVFLECVQDMDHENMFWYRQDPGLGLRLIYFSYDVKMKEKGDIPEGYSVSREKKERFSLILESASTNQTSMYLCASTSWAGQGNSPLHFGNGTRLTVT.

This chain connects TRBV7-9 to TRBJ2-5; D may be TRBD1 (5 bases). Trimming removed 1 base at V and 4 bases at J, with 16 bases between. This CDR3 comprises 16 residues. Germline V lookup: CDR1 SEHNR, CDR2 FQNEAQ (reference sequence). The CDR3 region has the DNA TGTGCCAGCAGCTTAGGGTCACAGGTTGGCGTAGAGACCCAGTACTTC. Translating it yields CASSLGSQVGVETQYF. Together with reference TRBV7-9 and TRBJ2-5, the CDR3 gives the full variable domain: DTGVSQNPRHKITKRGQNVTFRCDPISEHNRLYWYRQTLGQGPEFLTYFQNEAQLEKSRLLSDRFSAERPKGSFSTLEIQRTEQGDSAMYLCASSLGSQVGVETQYFGPGTRLLVL.

The genes are TRBV6-5 and TRBJ2-7; 9 bases fit TRBD1. J lost 4 bases, V lost 6 bases, and 10 bases had no gene match. The CDR3 runs to 15 residues. CDR1 is MNHEY and CDR2 is SVGAGI in the germline V gene. CDR3 protein: CASSRTGQGSYEQYF. In nucleotides, the CDR3 is TGTGCCAGCAGCAGAACGGGACAGGGATCTTACGAGCAGTACTTC.

The chain carries TRBV7-2 and TRBJ2-5; tentatively, D is TRBD1 or TRBD2 (6 bases each). Germline V gene lookup returns CDR1 SGHTA and CDR2 FQGNSA. The CDR3 totals 15 residues. Trimming removed 0 bases at V and 5 bases at J, with 13 bases between. The CDR3 DNA follows: TGTGCCAGCAGCTTAGCTTGGGGGGCGCGGGAGACCCAGTACTTC. This translates into CASSLAWGARETQYF.

The rearrangement uses TRBV9 and TRBJ1-1, with TRBD1 as a possible D gene (6 bases). This CDR3 spans 18 amino acids. Germline assignment: CDR1 SGDLS and CDR2 YYNGEE. Between the trimmed V and J ends, which lost 3 bases and 3 bases, there was a span of 24 bases. For the CDR3, the DNA is TGTGCCAGCAGCGCCCGTAGTACTATACAGGGTCAGGACACTGAAGCTTTCTTT. It encodes CASSARSTIQGQDTEAFF.

This chain uses TRBV30 with TRBJ1-1; unclear D gene. Germline V gene lookup returns CDR1 GTSNPN and CDR2 SVGIG (reference sequence). The CDR3 totals 13 residues. V lost 3 bases to trimming and J lost 1 base, with 9 bases between them. As DNA, the CDR3 is TGTGCCTGGAGAGCGTACTCGAACACTGAAGCTTTCTTT. Its protein is CAWRAYSNTEAFF.

J is TRBJ2-6 and V is TRBV2; 12 bases agree with TRBD2. The CDR3 contains 20 residues. Looked up from germline, CDR1 is SNHLY and CDR2 is FYNNEI. J was trimmed by 0 bases and V by 4 bases; bases with no gene match: 10. CDR3 nucleotides: TGTGCCAGCAGTGTCCCACCGATGACTAGCGGGAGCTCTGGGGCCAACGTCCTGACTTTC. It yields the protein CASSVPPMTSGSSGANVLTF.

The rearrangement links TRBV7-8 to TRBJ1-5; D unresolved. This CDR3 region has 14 residues. The V gene's germline CDR1 is SGHVS and CDR2 FQNEAQ. The V end lost 0 bases, the J end lost 6 bases, and 9 bases lay between the germline ends. In nucleotides, the CDR3 is TGTGCCAGCAGCTTAGCGGTTAGCTCTCAGCCCCAGCATTTT. This codes for CASSLAVSSQPQHF.

The sample holds a few counts of this clone. V and J are TRBV9 and TRBJ2-3, with 9 bases aligning to TRBD1. The CDR3 spans 15 residues. Trimming at V came to 4 bases and at J to 5 bases, leaving 8 bases not matched to a gene. Per germline, CDR1 SGDLS and CDR2 YYNGEE. CDR3 sequence: CASSIRTGELDTQYF. DNA of the CDR3: TGTGCCAGCAGCATACGGACAGGGGAATTAGATACGCAGTATTTT. Based on the CDR3 plus reference TRBV9 and TRBJ2-3, the full variable domain is DSGVTQTPKHLITATGQRVTLRCSPRSGDLSVYWYQQSLDQGLQFLIQYYNGEERAKGNILERFSAQQFPDLHSELNLSSLELGDSALYFCASSIRTGELDTQYFGPGTRLTVL.

The J gene is TRBJ2-7, the V gene TRBV6-2 or TRBV6-3; 8 bases are a match to TRBD1. Trimming at V came to 6 bases and at J to 7 bases, leaving 14 bases not matched to a gene. The CDR3 is 15 amino acids. The germline CDR1 and CDR2 sequences are MNHEY and SVGEGT. Here the CDR3 reads CASSHGGRGLGEQYF. DNA of the CDR3: TGTGCCAGCAGCCACGGGGGCAGGGGGCTTGGAGAGCAGTACTTC.

J is TRBJ1-2 and V is TRBV30; 11 bases are a match to TRBD1. With V trimmed by 2 bases and J by 4 bases, 9 bases remained unmatched. CDR1 GTSNPN and CDR2 SVGIG come from the germline V gene (reference sequence). The CDR3 length is 16 residues. The CDR3 sequence: CAWSYRPGQGVYGYTF. DNA of the CDR3: TGTGCCTGGAGTTACCGGCCGGGACAGGGGGTCTATGGCTACACCTTC. Full variable domain (missing parts from reference TRBV30 and TRBJ1-2): SQTIHQWPATLVQPVGSPLSLECTVEGTSNPNLYWYRQAAGRGLQLLFYSVGIGQISSEVPQNLSASRPQDRQFILSSKKLLLSDSGFYLCAWSYRPGQGVYGYTFGSGTRLTVV.

The chain is built from TRBV5-1 and TRBJ1-3, with D unclear. The CDR3 has 15 amino acids. Trimming stripped 1 base from V and 0 bases from J, with 8 bases between. Per germline, CDR1 SGHRS and CDR2 YFSETQ. The CDR3 protein is CASSLTPLSGNTIYF. In DNA, the CDR3 is TGCGCCAGCAGCTTGACACCTCTCTCTGGAAACACCATATATTTT.

The rearrangement joins TRBV7-9 to TRBJ2-7, with 9 positions matching TRBD1. Trimming at V came to 1 base and at J to 1 base, leaving 2 bases not matched to a gene. CDR1 is SEHNR, CDR2 FQNEAQ, per germline (reference sequence). The CDR3 extends over 15 amino acids. CDR3 region: CASSLDGTGSYEQYF. The DNA for the CDR3 is TGTGCCAGCAGCTTAGACGGGACAGGGTCCTACGAGCAGTACTTC. The full variable domain, completed using reference TRBV7-9 and TRBJ2-7, is DTGVSQNPRHKITKRGQNVTFRCDPISEHNRLYWYRQTLGQGPEFLTYFQNEAQLEKSRLLSDRFSAERPKGSFSTLEIQRTEQGDSAMYLCASSLDGTGSYEQYFGPGTRLTVT.

The rearrangement links TRBV7-6 to TRBJ2-7; 7 bases are a match to TRBD2. There are 16 residues in the CDR3. From germline, CDR1 is SGHVS and CDR2 FNYEAQ. Trimming cost V 4 bases and J 2 bases; bases outside gene matches: 11. The DNA of the CDR3 is TGTGCCAGCAGCTCTAAGGGAGGGTTGGCCCCCTACGAGCAGTACTTC. Translating gives CASSSKGGLAPYEQYF. The full variable domain, in which reference TRBV7-6 and TRBJ2-7 provide the parts outside the CDR3, is GAGVSQSPRYKVTKRGQDVALRCDPISGHVSLYWYRQALGQGPEFLTYFNYEAQQDKSGLPNDRFSAERPEGSISTLTIQRTEQRDSAMYRCASSSKGGLAPYEQYFGPGTRLTVT.

The chain has TRBV10-2 and TRBJ2-1; the match to TRBD2 covers 7 bases. In germline, CDR1 is WSHSY, CDR2 SAAADI. V shed 6 bases, J shed 8 bases, and the junction held 7 bases outside the gene matches. This CDR3 region has 13 residues. The CDR3 spells CASRRETGYEQFF. Here the CDR3 DNA reads TGCGCCAGCAGGCGGGAGACGGGCTATGAGCAGTTCTTC.

The chain is built from TRBV5-1 and TRBJ2-3; 7 nucleotides match TRBD2. This CDR3 spans 15 amino acids. After removal of 4 bases from V and 1 base from J, the junction contained 6 bases not matched to a gene. Germline CDR1 reads SGHRS; CDR2 reads YFSETQ. CDR3 sequence: CASSPAGDRTDTQYF. CDR3 coding DNA: TGCGCCAGCAGCCCTGCGGGGGACCGCACAGATACGCAGTATTTT.

V is TRBV10-3 and J is TRBJ2-3, with D possibly matching TRBD1 (6 bases). Trimming took 10 bases from V and 3 from J, leaving 11 bases between them. Germline loops: CDR1 ENHRY, CDR2 SYGVKD. The CDR3 covers 12 residues. CDR3 region: CATRTETDTQYF. In DNA, the CDR3 is TGTGCCACCAGGACAGAAACAGATACGCAGTATTTT.

A few counts support this clone. The chain employs TRBV5-8 and TRBJ1-1; TRBD1 matches 12 bases. In germline, CDR1 is SGHTS, CDR2 YDEGEE. The CDR3 is 16 residues long. V lost 5 bases, J lost 2 bases, and 7 bases stayed unmatched. In DNA, the CDR3 is TGTGCCAGCAGGTTTGCCGGGACAGGGGGCAACACTGAAGCTTTCTTT. It encodes CASRFAGTGGNTEAFF.